This TCR beta chain was recorded in a study of long-term antiretroviral therapy in people with HIV. The assay, immunoSEQ v3.0, was run at survey level. Libraries were prepared by immunoSEQ multiplex PCR; TCRdb keeps only in-frame clonotypes and omits some of them. The table lists more than 15,000 clones, roughly 78% of them singletons. This CDR3 region has 16 residues. CDR1 and CDR2 (germline): LNHNV, YYDKDF (reference sequence). J was trimmed by 3 bases and V by 4 bases; bases with no gene match: 12. Sequencing used unsorted PBMCs, obtained at the start of antiretroviral therapy, before treatment. J is TRBJ2-7 and V is TRBV15; 7 nucleotides line up with TRBD2. The clonotype originates from a woman between 35 and 50 years old with HIV. CDR3 in amino acids: CATSIEAGYTYYEQYF. CDR3 in DNA: TGTGCCACCAGCATTGAAGCGGGGTATACCTACTACGAGCAGTACTTC.